The 29 T cell receptor beta chains listed next were all sequenced from one sample in a study of cytomegalovirus exposure and HLA in healthy donors. 60 Vbeta and 13 Jbeta primers were used in PCR. TCRdb's copy holds only in-frame clones and misses some; the assay was immunoSEQ multiplex PCR. This sample yields about 160,000 clones, of which roughly 83% are seen a single time; roughly 1.4% belongs to the top ten. Sequencing used PBMCs. Receptors originate from a woman under 30 in good health and CMV-seronegative.

V and J are TRBV28 and TRBJ1-1, with 9 bases fitting TRBD1. This CDR3 is 14 amino acids long. Germline assignment: CDR1 MDHEN and CDR2 SYDVKM. Unmatched junction bases numbered 6, after V lost 6 bases and J lost 4 bases. The CDR3 sequence is CASSPTGGFTEAFF. CDR3 sequence (DNA): TGTGCCAGCAGCCCGACAGGGGGATTCACTGAAGCTTTCTTT.

The chain recombines TRBV30 with TRBJ1-1; 8 bases are a match to TRBD1. The V gene end was trimmed by 0 bases and the J gene end by 5 bases; junction bases not matched to a gene: 5. Looked up from germline, CDR1 is GTSNPN and CDR2 is SVGIG (reference sequence). The CDR3 is 14 amino acids. CDR3 region: CAWSVAGGETEAFF. CDR3 DNA sequence: TGTGCCTGGAGTGTAGCAGGGGGCGAAACTGAAGCTTTCTTT.

The V gene is TRBV9, the J gene TRBJ1-3; D is uncertain. Germline loops: CDR1 SGDLS, CDR2 YYNGEE. V lost 0 bases, J lost 2 bases, and 12 bases lay in between. The CDR3 contains 16 residues. The CDR3 sequence is CASSVDLADTGNTIYF. CDR3 coding DNA: TGTGCCAGCAGCGTAGATTTGGCCGATACTGGAAACACCATATATTTT.

This clone was seen a few times. V and J are TRBV29-1 and TRBJ2-5; 7 positions match TRBD2. The V segment lost 6 bases and the J segment 0 bases; nucleotides outside the gene matches: 7. This CDR3 has 14 residues. Germline V CDR1 and CDR2: SQVTM, ANQGSEA. The CDR3 sequence is CSVFPLAHQETQYF. The CDR3, as DNA: TGCAGCGTCTTCCCACTAGCGCACCAAGAGACCCAGTACTTC.

In nucleotides, the CDR3 is TGTGCCAGCAGCTCTGGGCGGGGTGGCTACACCTTC. This codes for CASSSGRGGYTF. The genes are TRBV5-6 and TRBJ1-2; no reliable D call. Trimming removed 3 bases from V and 7 bases from J, with 10 bases in between. The CDR3 sequence is 12 residues long. Germline-derived CDR1 and CDR2 are SGHDT and YYEEEE.

This rearrangement joins TRBV6-1 to TRBJ1-2, with D perhaps matching TRBD1 (5 bases). CDR1 and CDR2 (germline): MNHNS, SASEGT. The V gene lost 2 bases and the J gene lost 3 bases, with 16 bases spanning the gap. The length of the CDR3 is 16 residues. CDR3 coding DNA: TGTGCCAGCAGTGAACAGCTGGGGCCAAGGGACTATGGCTACACCTTC. It translates to CASSEQLGPRDYGYTF.

The J gene is TRBJ2-6, the V gene TRBV30; maybe TRBD2 (5 bases). Trimming stripped 4 bases from V and 2 bases from J, with 15 bases between. Per germline, CDR1 GTSNPN and CDR2 SVGIG (reference sequence). This CDR3 is built from 16 residues. CDR3: CAWKEDERTGANVLTF. In DNA, the CDR3 is TGTGCCTGGAAGGAGGACGAGAGGACTGGGGCCAACGTCCTGACTTTC.

This chain connects TRBV23-1 to TRBJ1-1, with a tentative D call TRBD1 (6 bases). TRBV23-1 is reported as an ORF; its role is uncertain. V dropped 10 bases and J dropped 1 base, with 13 bases sitting between them. The CDR3 contains 13 residues. CDR3 in amino acids: CANPKGGNTEAFF. As DNA, the CDR3 is TGCGCCAACCCAAAAGGGGGGAACACTGAAGCTTTCTTT.

This clone occurred a few times. The CDR3 loop reads CSLRRTGTPDNEQFF. CDR3 sequence (DNA): TGCAGCTTACGACGGACCGGGACACCGGACAATGAGCAGTTCTTC. V is TRBV29-1 and J is TRBJ2-1, with D perhaps matching TRBD1 (6 bases). CDR1 SQVTM and CDR2 ANQGSEA come from the germline V gene. The germline V and J ends were trimmed by 8 bases and 5 bases, with 22 bases remaining between them. The CDR3 extends over 15 amino acids.

The chain couples TRBV29-1 to TRBJ2-2; D may be TRBD2 (6 bases). CDR1 and CDR2 (germline): SQVTM, ANQGSEA. The CDR3 consists of 13 residues. CDR3 sequence reads: CCGNRDFTGELFF. DNA for the CDR3: TGCTGCGGGAACCGGGATTTCACCGGGGAGCTGTTTTTT.

This clone appeared once. This chain's CDR3 is CASGPQSTGRAFF. The DNA for the CDR3 is TGTGCTAGTGGTCCCCAGTCGACAGGCAGGGCTTTCTTT. The V and J genes are TRBV12-5 and TRBJ1-1; D possibly corresponds to TRBD1 (6 bases). This CDR3 comprises 13 residues. CDR1 and CDR2 from the germline V gene are LGHNT and FRNRAP. Trimming took 5 bases from V and 11 from J, leaving 18 bases between them.

This clone was picked up one time. The chain joins TRBV10-2 to TRBJ2-1; 13 bases are a match to TRBD2. The CDR3 has 13 amino acids. With 8 bases clipped from V and 15 bases from J, the junction kept 10 bases outside the gene matches. Germline lookup yields CDR1 WSHSY and CDR2 SAAADI. The CDR3 DNA reads as TGCGCCAGCTTTGGACTAGCGGGGGTTGTATCGTTCTTC. Translation: CASFGLAGVVSFF.

The genes are TRBV27 and TRBJ2-1; 9 nucleotides agree with TRBD2. The CDR3 runs 18 residues. Germline CDR1 reads MNHEY; CDR2 reads SMNVEV (reference sequence). Trimming took 4 bases from V and 7 from J; bases not matched to a gene: 17. The CDR3 DNA is TGTGCCAGCAGTTCCCCGGGTAGCGGGGGATCTCTGCGTAATGAGCAGTTCTTC. Protein sequence: CASSSPGSGGSLRNEQFF.

In regard to this clone: A read error may produce the germline difference seen at one junction end. The same CDR3 arises from other DNA sequences in this sample as well. This chain joins TRBV2 and TRBJ1-5, with TRBD1 matching 8 bases. The germline V gene encodes CDR1 SNHLY and CDR2 FYNNEI. The CDR3 sequence is 13 residues long. CDR3 in amino acids: CASTGGGNQPQHF. DNA of the CDR3: TGCGCCAGCACAGGGGGTGGCAATCAGCCCCAGCATTTT.

The rearrangement uses TRBV2 and TRBJ2-5; no clear D gene. The germline V gene has CDR1 SNHLY and CDR2 FYNNEI. V lost 5 bases to trimming and J lost 5 bases, with 9 bases between them. The CDR3 covers 12 residues. CDR3 sequence (DNA): TGTGCCAGCAGTATTAATGTGGAGACCCAGTACTTC. Translating it yields CASSINVETQYF.

The chain is built from TRBV2 and TRBJ1-2, with 8 bases fitting TRBD1. V shed 4 bases and J 8 bases; nucleotides not matched to a gene: 9. Germline V CDR1 and CDR2: SNHLY, FYNNEI. The CDR3 covers 14 residues. The CDR3 bases are TGTGCCAGCAGTGGAACTCGACAGGGGCGCGGCTACACCTTC. It codes for CASSGTRQGRGYTF.

The V and J genes are TRBV18 and TRBJ1-1, with D tentatively TRBD1 (5 bases). This CDR3 comprises 13 residues. Germline lookup yields CDR1 KGHSH and CDR2 LQKENI. The ends were cut back, 4 bases at V and 9 bases at J, with 15 bases in the middle. CDR3 nucleotides: TGTGCCAGCTCACTAGGGACTGCGGACCAAGCTTTCTTT. Translating gives CASSLGTADQAFF.

The chain couples TRBV11-3 to TRBJ2-7; the D gene is possibly TRBD1 (6 bases). Trimming took 1 base from V and 11 from J, leaving 18 bases between them. This CDR3 has 14 amino acids. Germline V gene data show CDR1 as SGHNT and CDR2 as YENEEA. The CDR3 reads CASSLGSTGFLEYF. The CDR3 region has the DNA TGTGCCAGCAGCTTAGGCTCTACAGGGTTTTTGGAGTACTTC.

V usage is TRBV28 and J usage is TRBJ2-7, with D possibly matching TRBD1 (6 bases). The CDR3 extends over 13 amino acids. Trimming stripped 5 bases from V and 7 bases from J, with 15 bases between. Germline lookup yields CDR1 MDHEN and CDR2 SYDVKM. The CDR3, as DNA: TGTGCCAGCAGTCCCGAGGGGGTAGGGGAGCAGTACTTC. Amino acid sequence: CASSPEGVGEQYF.

In regard to this clone: At one of its ends the junction is not consistent with the germline gene, which may arise from a read error. The chain links TRBV6-1 to TRBJ1-1; D is undetermined. Germline assignment: CDR1 MNHNS and CDR2 SASEGT. The CDR3 consists of 14 residues. The CDR3 region has the DNA TGTGCCAGCAGTGAAAGGAGGGTGAATACTGAAGCTTTCTTT. Translating it yields CASSERRVNTEAFF.

This clone was recorded only once. The genes are TRBV10-1 and TRBJ1-1; D is uncertain. The CDR3 extends over 13 amino acids. The V gene lost 3 bases and the J gene lost 1 base, with 6 bases spanning the gap. Germline V CDR1 and CDR2: WNHNN, SYGVQD (reference sequence). CDR3 sequence (DNA): TGCGCCAGCAGTGAAGAGGAGAACACTGAAGCTTTCTTT. Translation gives CASSEEENTEAFF.

The chain uses TRBV5-1 and TRBJ2-5; D call uncertain. The DNA matches TRBJ2-7 better at its end, which makes the J call doubtful. From germline, CDR1 is SGHRS and CDR2 YFSETQ. This CDR3 has 16 amino acids. The chain's CDR3 is CASSLGGLFAPYEQYF. The CDR3 region has the DNA TGCGCCAGCAGCTTGGGTGGGCTATTTGCACCCTACGAGCAGTACTTC.

J is TRBJ2-1 and V is TRBV29-1; D might be TRBD1 (6 bases). The CDR3 consists of 10 residues. The V and J ends lost 4 bases and 10 bases respectively, with 8 bases between them. The germline gives CDR1 SQVTM, CDR2 ANQGSEA. Written as DNA, the CDR3 is TGCAGCGTTGGTCAGGGGGAGCAGTTCTTC. The encoded protein is CSVGQGEQFF.

This chain links TRBV7-6 with TRBJ2-3, with 13 bases identical to TRBD2. V lost 4 bases and J lost 1; bases outside the gene matches: 5. The V gene's germline CDR1 is SGHVS and CDR2 FNYEAQ. The CDR3 is 17 residues long. This CDR3 is CASSSTGTSGGTDTQYF. CDR3 in DNA: TGTGCCAGCAGCTCTACTGGGACTAGCGGGGGCACAGATACGCAGTATTTT.

The gene calls are TRBV6-1 and TRBJ1-1, with unresolved D. The CDR3 contains 14 residues. Germline CDR1 is MNHNS and CDR2 is SASEGT. The germline V and J ends were trimmed by 5 bases and 6 bases, with 16 bases remaining between them. CDR3 amino acids: CASSPVPSVPEAFF. DNA for the CDR3: TGTGCCAGCAGTCCCGTCCCATCGGTACCTGAAGCTTTCTTT.

This chain uses TRBV6-1 with TRBJ1-3, with D unclear. This CDR3 contains 16 residues. CDR1 is MNHNS, CDR2 SASEGT, per germline. V was clipped by 2 bases and J by 3 bases, with 14 bases between them. CDR3 loop: CASSERRLRDGNTIYF. The CDR3 DNA is TGTGCCAGCAGTGAACGGCGCTTGAGGGATGGAAACACCATATATTTT.

The chain recombines TRBV21-1 with TRBJ1-1. TRBV21-1 is a pseudogene. This CDR3 spans 15 amino acids. CDR3 protein: CASSKSVPEDTEAFF. The CDR3 DNA reads as TGTGCCAGCAGCAAATCGGTTCCGGAGGACACTGAAGCTTTCTTT.

The rearrangement links TRBV19 to TRBJ1-2, with TRBD1 as a possible D gene (5 bases). Germline V CDR1 and CDR2: LNHDA, SQIVND (reference sequence). The CDR3 has 14 amino acids. The V end lost 4 bases, the J end lost 5 bases, and 14 bases lay between the germline ends. The CDR3 loop reads CASSNPGGLYGYTF. CDR3 DNA sequence: TGTGCCAGTAGTAACCCGGGGGGTCTATATGGCTACACCTTC.

The J gene is TRBJ2-5, the V gene TRBV5-4, with 10 nucleotides matching TRBD2. The last part of the DNA fits TRBJ2-7 better; the J call may be wrong. The CDR3 is made up of 15 amino acids. The germline V gene encodes CDR1 SGHNT and CDR2 YYREEE (reference sequence). The CDR3 DNA follows: TGTGCCAGCAGCCCAAGAAGCGGGGGGGCTAGCGAGCAGTACTTC. Translated, it gives CASSPRSGGASEQYF.